A selection of T cell receptor beta chains follows, all from one sample in a study of T cell responses to AZD1222 COVID-19 vaccine. TCRdb's copy holds only in-frame clones and misses some; the assay was immunoSEQ multiplex PCR. The table has over 85,000 clones, approximately 90% seen once. The sample in question was peripheral blood, obtained on day 0 of AZD1222 vaccination. The receptors stem from an adult in good health. CDR3s leave out the opening cysteine and the closing phenylalanine or tryptophan. A D gene is named only where the DNA matches it firmly.

D	length	V	CDR3
TRBD1	13	TRBV7-9	ASSLEDRVNQPQH
NA	12	TRBV4-3	ASSQEGGLGPRY
TRBD1	12	TRBV19	ASRHRGANQPQH
NA	13	TRBV2	ASRGPLYMNTEAF
TRBD1	11	TRBV6-2/TRBV6-3	ASSQDRGNEQF
TRBD2	13	TRBV5-1	ASSGLAGDTGELF
TRBD2	13	TRBV6-5	ASSPAKGLALEQY
TRBD1	14	TRBV2	ASRTGQGQDNSPLH
TRBD2	13	TRBV9	ASSGPGVAGETQY
TRBD2	14	TRBV7-9	ASSVSGGTFTDTQY
TRBD1	13	TRBV5-4	ASSLGQGPNYGYT
NA	14	TRBV7-2	ASSLAMTVQNSPLH
NA	11	TRBV7-9	ASSPWITDTQY
NA	13	TRBV7-2	ASSLSGASGETQY
NA	14	TRBV6-1	ASSEALTADNSPLH
TRBD1	13	TRBV28	ASSARDSTNEKLF
TRBD1	14	TRBV9	ASSPTGTGGRETQY
NA	10	TRBV30	AWADRNYGYT
NA	12	TRBV19	ASTPPGPRGEQF
NA	10	TRBV3-1/TRBV3-2	ASSLLGEKLF
NA	11	TRBV4-2	ASSHNRETEAF
NA	12	TRBV11-2	ASSSDGLKETQY
TRBD2	13	TRBV9	ASSPGTSASGEQY
NA	12	TRBV28	ASSLWDHNSPLH
TRBD2	16	TRBV2	ASSGPGLAGGFGGELF
NA	10	TRBV29-1	SIRDKTYEQY
NA	13	TRBV9	ASSFAQGGTGELF
NA	14	TRBV28	ASSFIEVGVNQPQH
NA	13	TRBV6-1	ASSEAAIHRDPQH
NA	9	TRBV19	ASSNDGELF
NA	14	TRBV5-1	ASSLGSEAGSYEQY
NA	11	TRBV19	ASSQGHRNTIY
NA	13	TRBV18	ASSPGAGPISGYT
NA	12	TRBV29-1	SVEDARSNYGYT
NA	13	TRBV7-8	ASSLSWVSGNTIY
NA	10	TRBV7-3	ASSGAGNEQF
TRBD1	11	TRBV6-1	ASSENRQGAYY
TRBD1	15	TRBV18	ASSPLGQGAPGNTIY
NA	10	TRBV11-2	ASSFSTDTQY
NA	11	TRBV27	ASSSIRPDTQY
TRBD1	13	TRBV19	ASRGQGAESQPQH
TRBD1	11	TRBV5-1	ASSRDRDEKLF
NA	11	TRBV7-2	ASSLITVETQY
NA	11	TRBV10-3	AISAQREETQY
TRBD1	14	TRBV19	ASSPRTGGGNQPQH
NA	12	TRBV27	ASSTTGANYGYT
NA	14	TRBV6-1	ASSEWTGPMRTEAF
NA	13	TRBV7-9	ASSLWTPAKNIQY
NA	13	TRBV4-3	ASSPTGSSGNTIY
TRBD2	13	TRBV7-9	ASSLVSSGVYEQY
NA	13	TRBV2	ASSDDRSNNSPLH
NA	14	TRBV25-1	ASSVSLGSSSYEQY
NA	11	TRBV4-2	ASSQYRDSPLH
NA	12	TRBV21-1	ASSKEQCRSPLH
TRBD1	13	TRBV6-6	ASRGQGNLNTEAF